What follows is one T cell receptor (beta chain) and its context. Arm-PCR of CDR3 regions and iRepertoire HTBI primers were used to build TCR beta libraries. TCRdb re-analysed the multiplex PCR reads in MiXCR, keeping a single row per CDR3 protein. The table has some 600,000 distinct CDR3 sequences, approximately 16% seen once. The time point denotes: newly diagnosed GD, antithyroid drugs for less than 3 months. After RNA was extracted from PBMCs, the TCR library was made from it. This sample is part of a study of regulatory T cells in long-lasting Graves disease. These data were likewise used in another study, on T cells in Graves' hyperthyroidism and ophthalmopathy.

Sequenced material: peripheral blood mononuclear cells (PBMCs), taken at new diagnosis, from a patient treated with antithyroid drugs. The clonotype was recovered from a man aged 18-30 years with Graves disease.

Here the CDR3 reads CASSLEGRNSPLHF. CDR3 nucleotide sequence: TGCGCCAGCAGCTTGGAGGGGAGGAATTCACCCCTCCACTTT. The genes are TRBV5-1 and TRBJ1-6; possibly TRBD1 for D (5 bases). This CDR3 has 14 amino acids. Between the trimmed V and J ends, which lost 0 bases and 7 bases, there was a span of 8 bases. CDR1 is SGHRS, CDR2 YFSETQ, per germline.